The TCR beta chain described here comes from a study of blood T cell repertoires in COVID-19. In the study overall: The study drew acute and convalescent COVID-19 samples from the United States, Italy and Spain.

Sequenced by immunoSEQ multiplex PCR; TCRdb stores in-frame clones only, minus some. The sample consists of under 350,000 clones, 65% to 90% of them appearing once. Germline CDR1 reads KGHDR; CDR2 reads SFDVKD. The length of the CDR3 is 14 residues. V shed 4 bases and J 7 bases; nucleotides not matched to a gene: 4. The origin of this receptor is a woman aged 40 to 50 with acute COVID-19. The chain recombines TRBV24-1 with TRBJ2-2; 8 bases are a match to TRBD1. Sequenced input: PBMCs or T cells enriched from blood (not recorded which). Written as DNA, the CDR3 is TGTGCCACCAGTGACTCGACAGGGGTCGGGGAGCTGTTTTTT. Translating gives CATSDSTGVGELFF.